Given below is one TCR beta chain in context. Sequencing ends 3 residues short of the CDR3 end; the germline J gene provides the rest. This sample stems from a study of T cells in women clearing cervical HPV infection. The CDR3 covers 14 residues. CDR1 and CDR2 (germline): DFQATT, SNEGSKA (reference sequence). V shed 1 base and J 3 bases; nucleotides not matched to a gene: 6. This table comes from immunoSEQ multiplex PCR, and its TCRdb copy is limited to in-frame clones, with some not included. The listing contains more than 20,000 clones. The V call is TRBV20-1, the J call TRBJ2-7; 7 bases fit TRBD2. Sequencing input: blood buffy coat. This sequence originates from a woman aged 18-70 years with a cervical HPV16 infection that either progressed to CIN3+ or cleared (not recorded which). CDR3 residues: CSARASGLIYEQYF. CDR3 bases read: TGCAGTGCTAGAGCTAGCGGCCTTATCTACGAG.